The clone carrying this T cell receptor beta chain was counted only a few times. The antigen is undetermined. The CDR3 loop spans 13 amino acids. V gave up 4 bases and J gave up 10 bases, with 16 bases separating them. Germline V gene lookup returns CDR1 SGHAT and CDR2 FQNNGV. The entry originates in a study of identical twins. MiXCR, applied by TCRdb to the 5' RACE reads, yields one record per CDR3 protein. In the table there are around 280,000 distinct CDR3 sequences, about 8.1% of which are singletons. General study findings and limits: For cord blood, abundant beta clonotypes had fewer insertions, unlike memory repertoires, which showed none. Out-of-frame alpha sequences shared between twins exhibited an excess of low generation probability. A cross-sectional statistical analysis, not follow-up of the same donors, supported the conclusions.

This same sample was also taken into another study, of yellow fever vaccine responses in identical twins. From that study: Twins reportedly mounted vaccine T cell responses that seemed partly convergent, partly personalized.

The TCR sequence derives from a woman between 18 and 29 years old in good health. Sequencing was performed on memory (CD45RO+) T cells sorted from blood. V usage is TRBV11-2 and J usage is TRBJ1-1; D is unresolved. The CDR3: CASSWGLRMGAFF. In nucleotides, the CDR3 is TGTGCCAGCAGCTGGGGTTTGAGGATGGGAGCTTTCTTT.